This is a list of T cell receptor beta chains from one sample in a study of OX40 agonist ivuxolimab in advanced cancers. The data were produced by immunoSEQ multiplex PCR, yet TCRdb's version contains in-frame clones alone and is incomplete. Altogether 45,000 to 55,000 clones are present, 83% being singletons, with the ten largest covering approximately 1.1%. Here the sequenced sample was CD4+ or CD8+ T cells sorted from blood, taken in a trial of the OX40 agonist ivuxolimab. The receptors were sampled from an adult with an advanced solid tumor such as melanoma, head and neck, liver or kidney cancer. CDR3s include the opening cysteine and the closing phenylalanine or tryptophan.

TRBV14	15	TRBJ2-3	CASSQDVGGADTQYF
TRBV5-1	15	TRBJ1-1	CASSLGQGLNTEAFF
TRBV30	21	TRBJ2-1	CAWRNYLTRDAGSRAYNEQFF
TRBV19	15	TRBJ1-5	CASSGTRKGNQPQHF
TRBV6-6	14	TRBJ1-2	CASSSWTGKNGYTF
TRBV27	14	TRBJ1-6	CASSSRTANSPLHF
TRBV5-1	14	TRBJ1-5	CASSLALGYQPQHF
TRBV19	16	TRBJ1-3	CASSIPGRDSGNTIYF
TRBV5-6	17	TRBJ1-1	CASSPVGTLAMNTEAFF
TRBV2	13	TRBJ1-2	CASTGQGDYGYTF
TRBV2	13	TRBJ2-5	CASMTDLQETQYF
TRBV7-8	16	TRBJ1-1	CASSFRGSGLNTEAFF
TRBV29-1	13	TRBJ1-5	CSVATEMDQPQHF
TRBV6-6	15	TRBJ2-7	CASSGRWVYGGEQYF
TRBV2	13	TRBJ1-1	CASSRSPNTEAFF
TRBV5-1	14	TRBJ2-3	CASSSGLSTDTQYF
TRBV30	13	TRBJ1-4	CAWSTGGAEKLFF
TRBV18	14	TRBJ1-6	CASSPGGDNSPLHF
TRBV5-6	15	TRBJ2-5	CASSLRGLALGTQYF